This entry is about one T cell receptor (beta chain). The V gene's germline CDR1 is MNHNS and CDR2 SASEGT. The CDR3 consists of 15 residues. The data derive from a study of monozygotic twins with inflammatory bowel disease. Per TCR library, around 3,600 ng of total RNA was used. TCRdb processed the 5' RACE reads again and assigns one entry to each CDR3 protein, with no DNA. The specimen's table records about 160,000 distinct CDR3 sequences. The sequence was obtained from a human donor with ulcerative colitis or Crohn's disease, or a healthy co-twin of an affected twin (not recorded which). The sequenced material came from blood. The chain is built from TRBV6-1 and TRBJ2-2; no DNA is available, so the TRBD1 call from TCRdb remains unchecked. CDR3 in amino acids: CASRVPGQGGGELFF.